This T cell receptor beta chain was retrieved from a study of identical twins. Whole-study findings and limits: Models underestimated TCR alpha sharing (out-of-frame) in monozygotic twins. With abundant cord blood beta clonotypes, insertions were fewer; memory repertoires showed no such pattern.

CDR1 is LGHDT and CDR2 is YNNKEL in the germline V gene (reference sequence). The CDR3 runs to 15 residues. With 1 base clipped from V and 3 bases from J, the junction kept 3 bases outside the gene matches. TCRdb fed the 5' RACE reads into MiXCR, producing one record per CDR3 protein. Here the sample spans about 300,000 distinct CDR3 sequences, over 9% being singletons. This clonotype was counted only a few times. Its target is not known. These data also featured in a second study, about yellow fever vaccine responses in identical twins.

V usage is TRBV3-1 and J usage is TRBJ2-1; 7 nucleotides line up with TRBD1. The sample was CD8+ T cells sorted from blood. This receptor was taken from a woman in her late teens or twenties in good health. CDR3 sequence reads: CASSQGDRGYNEQFF. DNA for the CDR3: TGTGCCAGCAGCCAAGGGGACAGAGGCTACAATGAGCAGTTCTTC.